This T cell receptor (beta chain) came from a study of T cell responses to AZD1222 COVID-19 vaccine. Study-level information: Second-dose groups at about 4 or about 12 weeks were pooled. General study results and limits: Researchers took repertoire samples only after the peak T cell response had come. Seropositivity was recorded at baseline in only 6 or 7 AZD1222 recipients.

Germline V gene lookup returns CDR1 SGHDT and CDR2 YYEEEE. The CDR3 contains 17 residues. V lost 4 bases and J lost 0, with 17 bases in between. The assay was immunoSEQ multiplex PCR, and TCRdb's table has in-frame clones only and misses some. The repertoire consists of roughly 150,000 clones, with roughly 90% occurring once and the leading ten covering 4.7%. Concerning this clone itself: Its target is unknown.

Source: peripheral blood, taken on day 0 of AZD1222 vaccination. The sequence was obtained from an adult in good health. The chain uses TRBV5-6 and TRBJ1-5; no firm D call. CDR3 loop: CASSQRGLGDSNQPQHF. CDR3 sequence (DNA): TGTGCCAGCAGCCAGAGAGGCCTTGGAGATAGCAATCAGCCCCAGCATTTT.